The clone carrying this T cell receptor beta chain was seen repeatedly, ten times or more. The target antigen is unknown. The read terminates 3 residues ahead of where the CDR3 ends, so the germline J gene completes it. The sample is drawn from a study of T cell clonality in common variable immunodeficiency. Study conclusions and caveats: The cause of increased CVID clonality remains unclear without subpopulation sequencing.

Assay used: immunoSEQ multiplex PCR; TCRdb lists only in-frame clones, some missing. The record shows approximately 44,000 clones for this sample, with no singletons present. Trimming pared 0 bases from V and 7 bases from J, leaving 7 bases between. CDR1 and CDR2 (germline): SNHLY, FYNNEI. CDR3 length: 13 residues. The sequence was collected from a person between 18 and 75 years old in good health. This chain joins TRBV2 and TRBJ1-5; D is unresolved. Sequenced: peripheral blood mononuclear cells. The DNA read from the CDR3 is TGTGCCAGCAGTGAAGCAGGAGGGCAGCCC. Protein product: CASSEAGGQP. The whole CDR3 sequence is CASSEAGGQPQHF.